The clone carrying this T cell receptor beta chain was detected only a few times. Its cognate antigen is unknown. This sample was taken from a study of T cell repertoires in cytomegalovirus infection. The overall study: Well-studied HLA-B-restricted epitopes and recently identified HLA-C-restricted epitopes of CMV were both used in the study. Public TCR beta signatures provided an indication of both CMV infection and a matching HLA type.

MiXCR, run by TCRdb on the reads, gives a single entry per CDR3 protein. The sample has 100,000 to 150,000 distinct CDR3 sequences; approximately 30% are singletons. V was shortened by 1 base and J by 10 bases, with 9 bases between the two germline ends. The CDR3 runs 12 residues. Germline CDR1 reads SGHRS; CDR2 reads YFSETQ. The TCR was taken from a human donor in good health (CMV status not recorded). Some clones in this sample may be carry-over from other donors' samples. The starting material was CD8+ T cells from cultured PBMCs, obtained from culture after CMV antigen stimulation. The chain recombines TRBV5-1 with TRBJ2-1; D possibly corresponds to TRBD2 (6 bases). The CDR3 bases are TGCGCCAGCAGCTTGTTCCGGGAGGAGCAGTTCTTC. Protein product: CASSLFREEQFF.